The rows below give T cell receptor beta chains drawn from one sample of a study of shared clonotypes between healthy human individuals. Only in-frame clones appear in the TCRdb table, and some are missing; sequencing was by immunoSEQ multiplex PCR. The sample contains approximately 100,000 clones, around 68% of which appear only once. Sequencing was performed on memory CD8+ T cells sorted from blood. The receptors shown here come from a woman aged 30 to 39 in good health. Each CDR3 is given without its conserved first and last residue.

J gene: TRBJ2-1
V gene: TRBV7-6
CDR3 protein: ASSLGGAGASYNEQF

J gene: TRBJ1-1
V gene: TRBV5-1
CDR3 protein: ASSLLTGNTEAF

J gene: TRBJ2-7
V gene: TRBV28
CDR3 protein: ASSLPPSGTPLAYEQY

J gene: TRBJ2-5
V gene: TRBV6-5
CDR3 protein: ASSYFSAVNQETQY

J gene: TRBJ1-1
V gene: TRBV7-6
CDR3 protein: ASSLQDSEAF

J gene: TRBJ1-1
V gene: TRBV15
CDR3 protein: ATSREMGQVNTEAF

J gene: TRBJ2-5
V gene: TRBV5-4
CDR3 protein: ASSLAGGPGETQY

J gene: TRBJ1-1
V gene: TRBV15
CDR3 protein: ATADRDLNTEAF

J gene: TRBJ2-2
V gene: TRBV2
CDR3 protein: ASSGGQGGTGELF

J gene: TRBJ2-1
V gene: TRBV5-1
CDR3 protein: ASSLGSSGRASYNEQF

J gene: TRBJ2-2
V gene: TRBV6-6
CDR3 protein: ASSYSLGRELF

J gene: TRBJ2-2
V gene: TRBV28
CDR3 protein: ASSPRQGNTRELF

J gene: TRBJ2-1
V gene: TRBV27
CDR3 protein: ASSFWAPDRALSYNEQF

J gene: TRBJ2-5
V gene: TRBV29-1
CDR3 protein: SGRTSGRGETQY

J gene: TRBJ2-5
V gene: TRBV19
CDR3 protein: ASRGMYQETQY

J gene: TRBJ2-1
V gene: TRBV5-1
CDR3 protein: ASSLNGYGEQF

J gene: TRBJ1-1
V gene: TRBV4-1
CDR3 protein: ASSSAGGTEAF

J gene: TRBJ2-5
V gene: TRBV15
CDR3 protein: ATSRGVGREGTQY